A selection of T cell receptor beta chains follows, all from one sample in a study of blood T cell repertoires in COVID-19. Only in-frame clones appear in the TCRdb table, and some are missing; sequencing was by immunoSEQ multiplex PCR. Seen here are about 190,000 clones, about nine tenths observed once, and the top ten hold around 7%. The sequencing input was peripheral blood. The receptor source for this set is a man aged 35 to 55 with acute or convalescent COVID-19. Each CDR3 is given with its conserved first and last residue. Fields, in order: D gene, V gene, J gene, clone size, CDR3 protein, CDR3 DNA. A D gene is named only where the DNA matches it firmly. Some rows have no size entry. The others give once, few or many, or a class for an expanded clone.

TRBD1	TRBV30	TRBJ2-5	.	CAWIRDRVLVGQETQYF	TGTGCCTGGATCCGGGACAGGGTACTCGTCGGCCAAGAGACCCAGTACTTC
.	TRBV28	TRBJ1-1	.	CASSLTGGTEAFF	TGTGCCAGCAGTTTGACAGGAGGCACTGAAGCTTTCTTT
TRBD1	TRBV4-2	TRBJ1-6	.	CASSQATGDNSPLHF	TGTGCCAGCAGCCAAGCGACAGGGGATAATTCACCCCTCCACTTT
TRBD2	TRBV30	TRBJ2-5	.	CAWSVLAGGFQETQYF	TGTGCCTGGAGTGTACTGGCGGGGGGCTTCCAAGAGACCCAGTACTTC
.	TRBV2	TRBJ2-2	few	CASSESAGGPYGELFF	TGTGCCAGCAGTGAATCGGCAGGAGGGCCCTACGGGGAGCTGTTTTTT
TRBD1	TRBV6-5	TRBJ2-3	.	CASSHQDRAADTQYF	TGTGCCAGCAGCCACCAGGACAGGGCGGCAGATACGCAGTATTTT
TRBD1	TRBV7-6	TRBJ1-1	once	CASSYGQGVMNTEAFF	TGTGCCAGCAGCTACGGACAGGGGGTGATGAACACTGAAGCTTTCTTT
TRBD2	TRBV5-1	TRBJ2-5	.	CASSFGGGEETQYF	TGCGCCAGCAGCTTTGGCGGGGGGGAGGAGACCCAGTACTTC
.	TRBV3-1/TRBV3-2	TRBJ1-2	.	CASSQGHGGGGSGYTF	TGTGCCAGCAGCCAAGGTCACGGGGGCGGGGGTAGCGGCTACACCTTC
TRBD1	TRBV3-1/TRBV3-2	TRBJ1-1	.	CASSPWTGLDTEAFF	TGTGCCAGCAGCCCTTGGACAGGGTTGGACACTGAAGCTTTCTTT
.	TRBV2	TRBJ2-1	few	CASSTTGFNEQFF	TGTGCCAGCAGTACGACAGGTTTCAATGAGCAGTTCTTC
.	TRBV3-1/TRBV3-2	TRBJ1-1	.	CASSQEFGGRPEAFF	TGTGCCAGCAGCCAAGAATTTGGAGGGAGGCCTGAAGCTTTCTTT
.	TRBV6-4	TRBJ1-6	.	CASSERFNSPLHF	TGTGCCAGCAGTGAGAGGTTTAATTCACCCCTCCACTTT
TRBD1	TRBV5-4	TRBJ2-2	.	CASSSVGRQGGGGGELFF	TGTGCCAGCAGCTCGGTCGGGCGACAGGGCGGAGGTGGCGGGGAGCTGTTTTTT
.	TRBV19	TRBJ1-2	few	CASSIGTVPGYTF	TGTGCCAGTAGTATAGGGACAGTCCCTGGCTACACCTTC
.	TRBV5-6	TRBJ2-7	.	CASSLAGEIRDYEQYF	TGTGCCAGCAGCTTGGCTGGCGAGATCCGGGACTACGAGCAGTACTTC
.	TRBV19	TRBJ1-5	.	CASIESGVGNQPQHF	TGTGCCAGTATCGAAAGCGGGGTAGGCAATCAGCCCCAGCATTTT
.	TRBV5-4	TRBJ1-1	.	CASSLEGPRRAEAFF	TGTGCCAGCAGCTTGGAGGGGCCTCGGCGCGCTGAAGCTTTCTTT
.	TRBV23-1	TRBJ2-1	once	CASSHQPLCRSYNEQFF	TGCGCCAGCAGTCACCAACCTCTATGTCGCTCCTACAATGAGCAGTTCTTC
.	TRBV6-1	TRBJ2-7	.	CASSEATGMGYEQYF	TGTGCCAGCAGTGAAGCGACGGGGATGGGTTACGAGCAGTACTTC
.	TRBV7-9	TRBJ2-5	once	CASTRGAQETQYF	TGTGCCAGCACTCGGGGGGCCCAAGAGACCCAGTACTTC
TRBD2	TRBV6-4	TRBJ2-1	.	CASSQRPGGGPNEQFF	TGTGCCAGCAGCCAACGTCCTGGGGGGGGTCCGAATGAGCAGTTCTTC
.	TRBV27	TRBJ1-4	.	CASRRVGGGEKLFF	TGTGCCAGCAGGCGTGTGGGAGGGGGTGAAAAACTGTTTTTT
.	TRBV5-5	TRBJ2-1	.	CASSRFTGNEQFF	TGTGCCAGCAGCCGATTTACAGGCAATGAGCAGTTCTTC
TRBD1	TRBV5-1	TRBJ2-7	.	CASSLAPGTGYEQYF	TGCGCCAGCAGCTTGGCCCCCGGGACAGGGTACGAGCAGTACTTC
TRBD1	TRBV7-9	TRBJ2-7	few	CASSKDRGDYEQYF	TGTGCCAGCAGCAAGGACAGGGGAGATTACGAGCAGTACTTC
.	TRBV7-2	TRBJ2-1	once	CASSSAATPVRGSEQFF	TGTGCCAGCAGCTCCGCAGCGACCCCCGTGAGGGGGAGTGAGCAGTTCTTC
TRBD2	TRBV29-1	TRBJ2-1	.	CSGGGLVDNEQFF	TGCAGCGGGGGAGGACTAGTTGACAATGAGCAGTTCTTC
TRBD2	TRBV27	TRBJ2-7	.	CASSFASGGVYEQYF	TGTGCCAGCAGTTTTGCGAGCGGGGGGGTTTACGAGCAGTACTTC
.	TRBV5-6	TRBJ2-1	.	CASSLSGSSSYNEQFF	TGTGCCAGCAGCTTGTCGGGGTCGAGCTCCTACAATGAGCAGTTCTTC
TRBD2	TRBV5-4	TRBJ2-7	.	CASSFSGGSEQYF	TGTGCCAGCAGCTTCAGCGGGGGTTCCGAGCAGTACTTC
.	TRBV28	TRBJ1-2	once	CASSLRGNYGYTF	TGTGCCAGCAGTTTGCGGGGAAACTATGGCTACACCTTC
.	TRBV6-1	TRBJ2-7	.	CASSEQESYEQYF	TGTGCCAGCAGTGAACAGGAATCCTACGAGCAGTACTTC
.	TRBV9	TRBJ2-5	.	CASSVTFGEYQETQYF	TGTGCCAGCAGCGTAACATTCGGAGAGTACCAAGAGACCCAGTACTTC
.	TRBV4-3	TRBJ1-1	.	CASSQNRQGAAFF	TGCGCCAGCAGCCAAAACAGGCAGGGTGCAGCTTTCTTT
.	TRBV12-3/TRBV12-4	TRBJ1-1	.	CASSSRGEAFF	TGTGCCAGCAGTTCCCGAGGTGAAGCTTTCTTT
TRBD1	TRBV7-2	TRBJ2-7	.	CASSTRTGSYEQYF	TGTGCCAGCAGCACAAGGACAGGATCCTACGAGCAGTACTTC
TRBD2	TRBV7-2	TRBJ2-5	.	CASSLALGPGGTQYF	TGTGCCAGCAGCTTAGCGTTGGGGCCGGGGGGGACCCAGTACTTC
.	TRBV3-1/TRBV3-2	TRBJ1-1	few	CASSQEGRVWSEAFF	TGTGCCAGCAGCCAAGAAGGGAGGGTTTGGTCTGAAGCTTTCTTT
.	TRBV30	TRBJ1-2	.	CAWSRSGSRVYGYTF	TGTGCCTGGAGCCGCTCGGGGTCGCGGGTCTATGGCTACACCTTC
.	TRBV10-2	TRBJ2-5	.	CASRVGGETQYF	TGCGCCAGCAGGGTGGGAGGAGAGACCCAGTACTTC
.	TRBV7-9	TRBJ2-5	.	CASSSPGAHQETQYF	TGTGCCAGCAGCTCCCCTGGAGCGCATCAAGAGACCCAGTACTTC
TRBD1	TRBV7-8	TRBJ1-6	.	CASSPGGMALHF	TGTGCCAGCAGCCCAGGGGGAATGGCCCTCCACTTT
.	TRBV24-1	TRBJ1-1	.	CATSDLQGRGNTEAFF	TGTGCCACCAGTGATCTTCAGGGTCGCGGGAACACTGAAGCTTTCTTT
.	TRBV5-6	TRBJ1-5	.	CASSPAVGQPQHF	TGTGCCAGCAGCCCCGCGGTGGGTCAGCCCCAGCATTTT
.	TRBV6-5	TRBJ2-7	.	CASAYHRVSEQYF	TGTGCCAGCGCCTATCACAGGGTATCCGAGCAGTACTTC
TRBD2	TRBV27	TRBJ2-3	.	CASSQRGGSRGADTQYF	TGTGCCAGCAGTCAGCGGGGTGGGTCTCGAGGGGCAGATACGCAGTATTTT
TRBD2	TRBV19	TRBJ2-1	.	CASSRAPGGGALDEQFF	TGTGCCAGTAGCCGGGCCCCCGGCGGGGGGGCCCTAGATGAGCAGTTCTTC
.	TRBV27	TRBJ2-7	.	CASRPQLRPYEQYF	TGTGCCAGCAGACCCCAACTGAGGCCCTACGAGCAGTACTTC
TRBD1	TRBV11-3	TRBJ2-1	.	CASSRGRRDEQFF	TGTGCCAGCAGCAGGGGGCGCAGAGATGAGCAGTTCTTC
TRBD2	TRBV5-1	TRBJ2-3	.	CASSPLGAGGFTDTQYF	TGCGCCAGCAGCCCCCTGGGGGCGGGAGGCTTCACAGATACGCAGTATTTT
.	TRBV3-1/TRBV3-2	TRBJ1-2	.	CASSQDRLHGYTF	TGTGCCAGCAGCCAAGACAGACTGCATGGCTACACCTTC
.	TRBV3-1/TRBV3-2	TRBJ2-1	once	CASSPSLVPNEQFF	TGTGCCAGCAGCCCCTCACTAGTCCCCAATGAGCAGTTCTTC
TRBD1	TRBV24-1	TRBJ2-7	.	CATNPGQDSYEQYF	TGTGCCACCAACCCGGGACAGGACTCCTACGAGCAGTACTTC